This TCR beta chain was observed in a study of cytomegalovirus exposure and HLA in healthy donors (dated 2017 in TCRdb). Notes on the research overall: According to a later analysis, the approximately 130 validation repertoires were produced on the same platform as the approximately 600 repertoires of the first cohort. The aim of the study was to test whether cataloging public T cell receptors could identify signatures of past pathogen exposure. Along with the approximately 650-subject first cohort, a separate validation cohort of over 90 different subjects was used. To predict cytomegalovirus infection status, the study combined high-throughput TCR immunosequencing, statistical association of individual TCRs with disease status, and machine learning. Study-level results and caveats: In vitro tests confirmed that a few of the cytomegalovirus-associated TCR beta chains recognize cytomegalovirus antigens. A total of 164 TCR beta chains were listed by the study as associated with cytomegalovirus. The classifier was reported to diagnose cytomegalovirus status with high specificity and sensitivity in both the original cohort and the validation cohort. A later analysis found that TCRs clustered in the first cohort also tended to co-occur in the roughly 120 validation repertoires, with just under 95% of cluster scores above 0. According to the authors, the approach could potentially be generalized to other disease states and immunological phenotypes. While some public TCRs were present in many individuals, most TCR sequences turned up only very rarely across donors. A later analysis had no HLA typing for the validation cohort, so co-occurrence there was scored across all 120 or so repertoires.

Separate from the roughly 660-subject first cohort, the validation cohort of roughly 110 subjects was the group to which the donors belonged. Library preparation employed the immunoSEQ multiplex PCR assay. Processing in the source paper ran as follows. A statistical classification framework was built for diagnosing cytomegalovirus status from the catalog of TCR beta chain sequences. This immuneACCESS table, as held by TCRdb, lists in-frame sequences with V and J called but not all clones. Of the missing ones, under half trace to an unresolved V gene in checked studies; the others have no known cause. That table gives V, J and clone size, and the DNA gave D and trimming. The sample contains under 250,000 clones, 75% to 90% of them found a single time. The ten top clones hold 4.5% to 6% of the sample. Comment on this clone: Its antigen is currently not known. There are no base qualities to consult, and no much larger clone falls within one base.

The V and J ends are trimmed by 2 bases and 7 bases, leaving 17 bases between them. Including the terminal cysteine and phenylalanine, the CDR3 comprises 16 residues. Only the CDR3 portion is preserved as DNA: 48 bases, with reading frame beginning at the first base. The germline V gene sets CDR1 to SNHLY and CDR2 to FYNNEI. The chain links TRBV2 with TRBJ1-4; TRBD1 is a possible D gene, resting on 5 matching bases. The source is a young woman in good health and CMV-seronegative. The sequenced material came from PBMCs. This receptor carries the CDR3 CASSERQGDRGEKLFF. The DNA sequence is TGTGCCAGCAGTGAAAGGCAGGGAGATCGGGGTGAAAAACTGTTTTTT.